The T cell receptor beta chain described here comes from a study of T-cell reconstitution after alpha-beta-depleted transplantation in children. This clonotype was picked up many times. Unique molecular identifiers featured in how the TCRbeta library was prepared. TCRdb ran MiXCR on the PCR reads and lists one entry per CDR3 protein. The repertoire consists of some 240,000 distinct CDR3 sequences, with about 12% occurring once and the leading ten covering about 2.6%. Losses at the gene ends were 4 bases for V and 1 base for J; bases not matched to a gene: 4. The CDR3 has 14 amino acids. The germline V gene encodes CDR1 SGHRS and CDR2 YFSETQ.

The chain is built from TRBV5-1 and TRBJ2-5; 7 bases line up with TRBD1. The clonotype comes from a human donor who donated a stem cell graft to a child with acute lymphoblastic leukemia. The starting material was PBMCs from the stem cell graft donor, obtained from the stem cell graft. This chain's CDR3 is CASSPSGGQETQYF. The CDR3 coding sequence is TGCGCCAGCAGCCCGTCAGGGGGCCAAGAGACCCAGTACTTC.